A selection of T cell receptor beta chains follows, all from one sample in a study of blood T cell repertoires in COVID-19. Profiled with immunoSEQ multiplex PCR; TCRdb holds only in-frame clones, not every one. The sample consists of fewer than 250,000 clones, about four fifths of them appearing once. Sequencing used PBMCs or T cells enriched from blood (not recorded which). Every receptor here comes from a woman aged 40-49 years who had been exposed to COVID-19. CDR3s include the opening cysteine and the closing phenylalanine or tryptophan. The order of the fields is J gene, clone size, D gene, V gene, CDR3 DNA, CDR3 protein. D genes are given only for firm matches. The size field is filled for only some rows; it gives once, few, many or a size class.

TRBJ1-3 | NA | TRBD1 | TRBV11-1 | TGTGCCAGCAGCCGACAGGGACAGAGCACCATATATTTT | CASSRQGQSTIYF
TRBJ2-2 | NA | NA | TRBV7-3 | TGTGCCAGCAGCCATGAGTTGGGTAGCGGTAACACCGGGGAGCTGTTTTTT | CASSHELGSGNTGELFF
TRBJ1-5 | NA | NA | TRBV28 | TGTGCCAGCAGTTCAGCGGCGGGGAACCAGCCCCAGCATTTT | CASSSAAGNQPQHF
TRBJ1-1 | once | TRBD1 | TRBV19 | TGTGCCAGTAGTATAGCACAGGGGAGCACTGAAGCTTTCTTT | CASSIAQGSTEAFF
TRBJ1-3 | NA | TRBD1 | TRBV7-9 | TGTGCCGGAAGTACAGGGGGCTCTGGAAACACCATATATTTT | CAGSTGGSGNTIYF
TRBJ1-1 | NA | NA | TRBV19 | TGTGCCAGTAGTACGCCCGAGCAGGGGACGAACACTGAAGCTTTCTTT | CASSTPEQGTNTEAFF
TRBJ1-2 | NA | NA | TRBV5-8 | TGTGCCAGCGCTTGGGGGACTCTTCAATATGGCTACACCTTC | CASAWGTLQYGYTF
TRBJ1-4 | NA | TRBD1 | TRBV5-1 | TGCGCCAGCAGGGATACAGGGGCAACTAATGAAAAACTGTTTTTT | CASRDTGATNEKLFF
TRBJ2-2 | NA | NA | TRBV28 | TGTGCCAGCAGGACCACAGGGAACCAGAACACCGGGGAGCTGTTTTTT | CASRTTGNQNTGELFF
TRBJ1-1 | NA | TRBD1 | TRBV18 | TGTGCCAGCTCACCAAGGCAGGGGGCTGTCGGCACTGAAGCTTTCTTT | CASSPRQGAVGTEAFF
TRBJ1-1 | few | NA | TRBV7-9 | TGTGCCAGCAGACCTCCAGGGGCGCCTGAAGCTTTCTTT | CASRPPGAPEAFF
TRBJ2-5 | NA | NA | TRBV6-5 | TGTGCCAGCAGATTCCAGGGGGGAGAGACCCAGTACTTC | CASRFQGGETQYF
TRBJ1-2 | NA | NA | TRBV7-2 | TGTGCCAGCAGCTTAGATGCACAGACCTATGGCTACACCTTC | CASSLDAQTYGYTF
TRBJ2-5 | NA | NA | TRBV7-2 | TGTGCCAGCAGACTCGACAAAGGAGAGACCCAGTACTTC | CASRLDKGETQYF
TRBJ2-7 | NA | TRBD1 | TRBV2 | TGTGCCAGCAGTACCCCTCAGCGGACAGGGGTTGAGGGCTACGAGCAGTACTTC | CASSTPQRTGVEGYEQYF
TRBJ1-5 | NA | TRBD1 | TRBV2 | TGTGCCAGCAGCGAAAGGGGACAGGGTGAGCAGCCCCAGCATTTT | CASSERGQGEQPQHF
TRBJ1-1 | NA | NA | TRBV3-1/TRBV3-2 | TGTGCCAGCAGCCCCTGGGCCTCAGATTTGACTGAAGCTTTCTTT | CASSPWASDLTEAFF
TRBJ1-1 | NA | NA | TRBV11-2 | TGTGCCAGCAGCATCTACCATTCGAACACTGAAGCTTTCTTT | CASSIYHSNTEAFF
TRBJ1-5 | NA | NA | TRBV20-1 | TGCAGTGCTAGTAGAGGGGGTCAGCCCCAGCATTTT | CSASRGGQPQHF
TRBJ1-6 | NA | NA | TRBV4-1 | TGCGCCAGCAGCCAAGTTCAGGGGTCCACTTATTCACCCCTCCACTTT | CASSQVQGSTYSPLHF
TRBJ2-2 | NA | TRBD1 | TRBV6-6 | TGTGCCAGCAGCCGTGGACAGGGGTTCAAGGGCGGGGAGCTGTTTTTT | CASSRGQGFKGGELFF
TRBJ1-6 | NA | NA | TRBV4-1 | TGCGCCAGCAGCCAAGATCAGACAGTTTACAATTCACCCCTCCACTTT | CASSQDQTVYNSPLHF
TRBJ2-3 | NA | TRBD2 | TRBV19 | TGTGCCAGTAGTATACTAGCGGGGGGGACAGATACGCAGTATTTT | CASSILAGGTDTQYF